This T cell receptor (beta chain) was sequenced in a study of CD8 T cells in ankylosing spondylitis. Overall study findings and caveats: The study identified a TCR beta motif of eight highly homologous variants that appeared characteristic of ankylosing spondylitis blood. Prior literature has documented some motif variants in synovial fluid and blood from reactive arthritis.

5'-RACE, quantitative and with molecular barcodes, yielded the TCR beta libraries. One entry per CDR3 protein results from TCRdb running MiXCR on the 5' RACE reads. The sample includes about 510,000 distinct CDR3 sequences, about 5.7% seen only once; the top ten take roughly 3.3%. There are many counts of this clonotype. What it binds is not known. Per germline, CDR1 SQVTM and CDR2 ANQGSEA. The CDR3 has 14 amino acids. Trimming took 4 bases from V and 2 from J; bases not matched to a gene: 8. The receptor was isolated from a male donor with ankylosing spondylitis. Sequenced input: blood, either unsorted or a sorted T cell fraction (not recorded which). V gene TRBV29-1 combines with J gene TRBJ2-7, with TRBD2 identical over 7 bases. The DNA for the CDR3 is TGCAGCGTTGCTCTACTAGCGACGACCTACGAGCAGTACTTC. It codes for CSVALLATTYEQYF.